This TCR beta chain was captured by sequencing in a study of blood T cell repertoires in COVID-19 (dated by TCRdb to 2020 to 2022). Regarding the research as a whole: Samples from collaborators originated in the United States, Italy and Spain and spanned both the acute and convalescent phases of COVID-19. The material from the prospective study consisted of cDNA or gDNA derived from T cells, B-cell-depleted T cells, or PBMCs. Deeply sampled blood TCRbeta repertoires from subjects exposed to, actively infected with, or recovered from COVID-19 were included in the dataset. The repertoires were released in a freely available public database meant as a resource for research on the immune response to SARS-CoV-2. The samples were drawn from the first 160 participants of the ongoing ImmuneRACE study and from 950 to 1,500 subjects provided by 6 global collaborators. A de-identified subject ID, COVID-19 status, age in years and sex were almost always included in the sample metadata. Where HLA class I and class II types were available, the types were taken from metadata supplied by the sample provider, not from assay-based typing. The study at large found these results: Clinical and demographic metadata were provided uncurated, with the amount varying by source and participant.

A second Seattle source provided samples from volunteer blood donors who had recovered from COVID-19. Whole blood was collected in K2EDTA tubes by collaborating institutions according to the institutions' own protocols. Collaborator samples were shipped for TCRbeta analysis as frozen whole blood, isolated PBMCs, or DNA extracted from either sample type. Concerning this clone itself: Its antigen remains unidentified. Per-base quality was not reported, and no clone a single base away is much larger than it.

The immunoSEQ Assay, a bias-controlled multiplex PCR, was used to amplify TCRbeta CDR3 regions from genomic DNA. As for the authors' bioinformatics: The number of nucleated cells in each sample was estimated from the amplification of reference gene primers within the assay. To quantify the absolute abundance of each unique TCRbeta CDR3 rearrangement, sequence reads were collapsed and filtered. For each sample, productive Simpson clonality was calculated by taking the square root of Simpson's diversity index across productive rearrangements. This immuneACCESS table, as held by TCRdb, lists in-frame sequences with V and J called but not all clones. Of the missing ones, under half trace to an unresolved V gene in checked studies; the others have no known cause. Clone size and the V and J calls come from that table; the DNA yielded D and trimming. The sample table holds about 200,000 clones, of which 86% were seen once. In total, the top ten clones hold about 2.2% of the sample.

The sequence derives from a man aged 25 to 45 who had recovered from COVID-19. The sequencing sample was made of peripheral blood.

Here is the DNA: TGCGCCAGCAGCTTGGCAGGGACACCGGGAAACACCATATATTTT. This is translated as CASSLAGTPGNTIYF. The chain is assembled from TRBV5-1 and TRBJ1-3, with a weak D call of TRBD1 (6 bases match). The CDR3, from cysteine to phenylalanine, totals 15 residues. Just the 45-base CDR3 DNA is kept, in frame starting at base 1. Between the V and J ends, shortened by 0 bases and 4 bases respectively, the junction contains 11 bases. The CDR1 and CDR2 encoded by the germline V gene are SGHRS and YFSETQ.